A single sample gave rise to the 10 T cell receptor beta chains below, sequenced in a study of shared clonotypes between healthy human individuals. Libraries were prepared by immunoSEQ multiplex PCR; TCRdb keeps only in-frame clonotypes and omits some of them. The table lists about 1 million clones, about 77% of them singletons. The specimen sequenced was memory CD4+ T cells sorted from blood. As to subset: CD45RA-negative fraction. The receptor set was obtained from a man younger than 35 in good health.

This chain connects TRBV30 to TRBJ2-7; D not resolved. CDR1 GTSNPN and CDR2 SVGIG come from the germline V gene (reference sequence). The CDR3 is made up of 11 amino acids. Trimming pared 2 bases from V and 8 bases from J, leaving 10 bases between. In DNA form, the CDR3 reads TGTGCCTGGAGTCTGTACAGTCAGCAGTACTTC. Encoded protein: CAWSLYSQQYF.

This clone was found many times. This sequence joins TRBV5-5 and TRBJ2-7; D unclear. With 4 bases removed from V and 3 bases from J, the gap between germline ends came to 5 bases. Germline CDR1 and CDR2: SGHKS and YYEKEE (reference sequence). This CDR3 has 11 amino acids. DNA of the CDR3: TGTGCCAGCAGCATTAACTACGAGCAGTACTTC. Translation: CASSINYEQYF.

This rearrangement joins TRBV7-9 to TRBJ2-5; D is perhaps TRBD2 (5 bases). The V end lost 5 bases, the J end lost 5 bases, and 9 bases lay between the germline ends. The CDR3 contains 12 residues. Germline V gene lookup returns CDR1 SEHNR and CDR2 FQNEAQ (reference sequence). CDR3 loop: CASSGLGETQYF. In nucleotides, the CDR3 is TGTGCCAGCAGCGGACTGGGGGAGACCCAGTACTTC.

The table lists this clone with a count of one. The V gene is TRBV4-1, the J gene TRBJ2-2; D is unresolved. The germline V and J ends were trimmed by 0 bases and 4 bases, with 15 bases remaining between them. Germline values: CDR1 MGHRA, CDR2 YSYEKL. This CDR3 has 17 residues. CDR3 DNA: TGCGCCAGCAGCCAAGAAGGTGACGGGTGGGGCACCGGGGAGCTGTTTTTT. As protein: CASSQEGDGWGTGELFF.

The chain combines TRBV7-2 with TRBJ2-3; D not certain. Trimming pared 5 bases from V and 4 bases from J, leaving 13 bases between. The CDR3 loop spans 14 amino acids. Germline CDR1 SGHTA, CDR2 FQGNSA. The CDR3 reads CASSPASRPDTQYF. The CDR3, as DNA: TGTGCCAGCAGCCCCGCGAGCAGACCAGATACGCAGTATTTT.

The CDR3 bases are TGTGCCAGTAGCGAGGACAGGGGGCGTTATGGCTACACCTTC. This sequence encodes CASSEDRGRYGYTF. The chain uses TRBV19 and TRBJ1-2, with 11 bases matching TRBD1. V gave up 6 bases and J gave up 5 bases; unmatched junction bases: 5. Germline CDR1 and CDR2: LNHDA and SQIVND (reference sequence). This CDR3 has 14 residues.

V gene TRBV6-1 combines with J gene TRBJ1-1; D might be TRBD1 (5 bases). V was trimmed by 2 bases and J by 6 bases, leaving 16 bases between them. The length of the CDR3 is 15 residues. Per the germline V gene, CDR1 is MNHNS and CDR2 is SASEGT. CDR3 sequence: CASSEWAGPGAEAFF. CDR3 bases: TGTGCCAGCAGTGAATGGGCAGGGCCGGGGGCTGAAGCTTTCTTT.

The chain has TRBV5-1 and TRBJ2-1, with D perhaps TRBD2 (6 bases). With 0 bases removed from V and 4 bases from J, the gap between germline ends came to 11 bases. The CDR3 is made up of 15 amino acids. From germline, CDR1 is SGHRS and CDR2 YFSETQ. CDR3 DNA: TGCGCCAGCAGCTTGGCGGGCGGGGATTACAATGAGCAGTTCTTC. It yields the protein CASSLAGGDYNEQFF.

To note about this clone: Likely a read error: the CDR3 ends without its conserved phenylalanine or tryptophan. No DNA is shown, since the ends of the CDR3 on it are uncertain; the CDR3 is the one TCRdb lists. The J gene is TRBJ2-7, the V gene TRBV21-1; the D call of TRBD1 is as the table states it, not checked on the DNA. TRBV21-1 is a pseudogene. The CDR3 region is 10 residues in length, termini included. The CDR3 protein is CASSKRQGPI.

This chain links TRBV7-8 with TRBJ1-5; TRBD1 matches 7 bases. The germline gives CDR1 SGHVS, CDR2 FQNEAQ. With V trimmed by 5 bases and J by 0 bases, 7 bases remained unmatched. The CDR3 has 16 amino acids. CDR3: CASSPPGTVSNQPQHF. The CDR3 DNA reads TGTGCCAGCAGCCCTCCCGGGACAGTTAGCAATCAGCCCCAGCATTTT.